This T cell receptor (beta chain) was captured by sequencing in a study of cytomegalovirus exposure and HLA in healthy donors. Study-level results: One variant, a missense change in DCLRE1C, was linked in a later analysis to TCR beta V- and J-gene trimming. What a later analysis reportedly showed was that an Asian-associated ancestry cluster had fewer N-insertions than the approximately 700-donor mean. TCR association rates varied by HLA locus in a later analysis, with DRB1 highest and HLA-C lowest.

As to this clone: Its antigen is as yet unknown.

PCR was performed using 60 Vbeta and 13 Jbeta primers. The protocol was immunoSEQ multiplex PCR, while the TCRdb copy is restricted to in-frame clones and leaves out a portion. The top ten hold 1% to 1.5% of the sample, which has 150,000 to 200,000 clones, about 9% seen once. Germline CDR1 reads MGHRA; CDR2 reads YSYEKL. The CDR3 extends over 15 amino acids. The V end lost 0 bases, the J end lost 7 bases, and 12 bases lay between the germline ends. This TCR came from a woman younger than 45 in good health and CMV-seropositive. The specimen was PBMCs. The V call is TRBV4-1, the J call TRBJ1-4; no definite D call. CDR3 bases: TGCGCCAGCAGCCAAGATGAGTGGAGAAGTGAAAAACTGTTTTTT. This encodes CASSQDEWRSEKLFF.